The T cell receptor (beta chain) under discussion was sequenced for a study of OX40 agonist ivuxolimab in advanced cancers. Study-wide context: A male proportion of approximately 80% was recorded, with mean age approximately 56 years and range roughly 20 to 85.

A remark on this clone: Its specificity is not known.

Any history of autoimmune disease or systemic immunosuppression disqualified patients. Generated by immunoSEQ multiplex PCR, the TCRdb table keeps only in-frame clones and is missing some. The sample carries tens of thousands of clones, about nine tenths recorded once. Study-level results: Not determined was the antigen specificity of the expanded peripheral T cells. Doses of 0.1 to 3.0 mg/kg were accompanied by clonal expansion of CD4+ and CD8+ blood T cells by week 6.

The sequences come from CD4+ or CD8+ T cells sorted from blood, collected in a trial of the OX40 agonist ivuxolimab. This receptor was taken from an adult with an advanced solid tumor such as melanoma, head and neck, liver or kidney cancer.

The CDR3 spells CASTWASTEAFF. The CDR3, as DNA: TGTGCCAGCACATGGGCCAGTACTGAAGCTTTCTTT. V is TRBV5-5 and J is TRBJ1-1; D is ambiguous. The CDR3 covers 12 residues. Per the germline V gene, CDR1 is SGHKS and CDR2 is YYEKEE (reference sequence). The V end was cut by 6 bases, the J end by 5 bases, with 11 bases between.